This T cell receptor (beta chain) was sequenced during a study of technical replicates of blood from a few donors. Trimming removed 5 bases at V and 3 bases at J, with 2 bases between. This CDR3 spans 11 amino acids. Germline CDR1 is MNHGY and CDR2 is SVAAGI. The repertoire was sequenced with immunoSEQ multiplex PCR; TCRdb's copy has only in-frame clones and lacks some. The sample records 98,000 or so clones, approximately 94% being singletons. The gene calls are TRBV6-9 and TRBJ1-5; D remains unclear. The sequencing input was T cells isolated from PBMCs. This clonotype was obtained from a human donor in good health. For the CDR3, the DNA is TGTGCCAGCAGTCACAATCAGCCCCAGCATTTT. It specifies CASSHNQPQHF.